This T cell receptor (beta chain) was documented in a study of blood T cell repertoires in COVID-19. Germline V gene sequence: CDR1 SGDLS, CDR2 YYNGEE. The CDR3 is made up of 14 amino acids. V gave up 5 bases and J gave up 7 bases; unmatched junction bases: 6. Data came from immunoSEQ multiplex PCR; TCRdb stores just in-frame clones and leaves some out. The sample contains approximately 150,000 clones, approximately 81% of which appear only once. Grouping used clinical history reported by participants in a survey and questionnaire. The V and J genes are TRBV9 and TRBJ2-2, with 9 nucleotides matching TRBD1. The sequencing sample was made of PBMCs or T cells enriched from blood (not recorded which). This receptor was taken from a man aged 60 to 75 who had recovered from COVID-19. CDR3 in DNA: TGTGCCAGCAGGGGGACAGGGATGAGCGGGGAGCTGTTTTTT. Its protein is CASRGTGMSGELFF.